This T cell receptor beta chain was documented in a study of blood T cell repertoires in COVID-19. Clones were read by immunoSEQ multiplex PCR, and TCRdb kept only the in-frame ones, dropping some. This table holds 190,000 or so clones, about 85% found once. Germline V gene data show CDR1 as LNHNV and CDR2 as YYDKDF (reference sequence). V lost 4 bases and J lost 0, with 9 bases in between. There are 14 residues in the CDR3. Donors of Cohort 3 who recovered were those that had two negative PCRs, clearance, or symptom resolution. The chain couples TRBV15 to TRBJ1-1; unclear D gene. Material for sequencing was PBMCs or T cells enriched from blood (not recorded which). The TCR sequence derives from a middle-aged man who had recovered from COVID-19. This chain's CDR3 is CATSINFMNTEAFF. CDR3 coding DNA: TGTGCCACCAGCATCAACTTCATGAACACTGAAGCTTTCTTT.